This T cell receptor beta chain was identified during a study of cytomegalovirus exposure and HLA in healthy donors. A multiplex PCR was run with 60 Vbeta primers and 13 Jbeta primers. Using immunoSEQ multiplex PCR, the repertoire was profiled, and TCRdb retains in-frame clones only, with some absent. Among some 170,000 clones, 9.5% were seen once, and the ten largest hold 1% to 1.5%. CDR1 and CDR2 (germline): LGHNA, YNFKEQ. Trimming took 0 bases from V and 1 from J, leaving 10 bases between them. The CDR3 loop spans 16 amino acids. Regarding the study as a whole: Altogether, 164 TCR beta chains were recorded as cytomegalovirus-associated.

As to this clone: What it recognizes is unknown.

This sequence was found in a woman aged 25-40 years in good health and CMV-seropositive. Specimen: PBMCs. This chain connects TRBV4-2 to TRBJ2-1; no definite D call. CDR3 DNA: TGTGCCAGCAGCCAAGAAGGTCTCAGGTCCTACAATGAGCAGTTCTTC. Amino acid sequence: CASSQEGLRSYNEQFF.